This T cell receptor (beta chain) comes out of a study of blood T cells in healthy people across ages. Then a second PCR, running roughly 7 to 11 cycles, was carried out with a sample-barcoded 5' primer and a J-beta primer mix. In TCRdb, the 5' RACE reads were re-called with MiXCR into one record per CDR3 protein. The table shows under 1,000,000 distinct CDR3 sequences, with 46% occurring only once. CDR1 MNHEY and CDR2 SVGAGI come from the germline V gene. The germline V and J ends were trimmed by 5 bases and 8 bases, with 13 bases remaining between them. The CDR3 length is 14 residues. This clonotype was seen a few times.

The sequencing sample was made of blood. The clonotype originates from a man aged 80 or over in good health. The chain is built from TRBV6-5 and TRBJ1-6, with D possibly being TRBD1 (6 bases). The CDR3 is CASSKQGSYSPLHF. CDR3 in DNA: TGTGCCAGCAGTAAACAGGGATCGTATTCACCCCTCCACTTT.